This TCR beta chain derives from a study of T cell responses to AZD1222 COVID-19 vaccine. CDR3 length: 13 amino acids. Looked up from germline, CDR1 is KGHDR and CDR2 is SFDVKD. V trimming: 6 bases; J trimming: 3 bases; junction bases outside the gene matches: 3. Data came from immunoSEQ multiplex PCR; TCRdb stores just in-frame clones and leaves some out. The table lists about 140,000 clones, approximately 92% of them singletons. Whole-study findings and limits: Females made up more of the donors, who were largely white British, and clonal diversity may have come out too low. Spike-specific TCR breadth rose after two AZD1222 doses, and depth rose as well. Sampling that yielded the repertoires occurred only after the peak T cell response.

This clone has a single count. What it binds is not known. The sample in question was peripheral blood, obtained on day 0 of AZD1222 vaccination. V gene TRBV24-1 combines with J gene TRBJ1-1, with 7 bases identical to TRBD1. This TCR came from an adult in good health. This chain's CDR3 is CATSTGEYTEAFF. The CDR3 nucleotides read TGTGCCACCAGTACAGGGGAATACACTGAAGCTTTCTTT.